One sample yielded the 30 T cell receptor beta chains listed below, sequenced in a study of cytomegalovirus exposure and HLA in healthy donors. Produced via immunoSEQ multiplex PCR; TCRdb's table is partial and in-frame only. Counted here are around 150,000 clones, 86% occurring once; the ten biggest clones make up 2% to 2.5%. Sequenced input: PBMCs. The receptors stem from a woman aged 18 to 35 in good health and CMV-seronegative.

With regard to this clone: The junction differs from germline at one of its ends, possibly a read error. This chain links TRBV5-1 with TRBJ1-4; 10 bases agree with TRBD1. This CDR3 is 14 amino acids long. Germline values: CDR1 SGHRS, CDR2 YFSETQ. The CDR3 sequence: CASGTGEFLTPQIF. The CDR3 DNA reads as TGCGCCAGCGGGACAGGGGAATTCCTAACCCCCCAGATTTTT.

The rearrangement joins TRBV30 to TRBJ1-1; the D gene is possibly TRBD1 (5 bases). The V end lost 0 bases, the J end lost 6 bases, and 8 bases lay between the germline ends. The CDR3 is 12 residues long. Germline V lookup: CDR1 GTSNPN, CDR2 SVGIG (reference sequence). The CDR3, as DNA: TGTGCCTGGAGTGTAACGGGGGCTGAAGCTTTCTTT. This translates into CAWSVTGAEAFF.

This rearrangement joins TRBV19 to TRBJ1-2; 9 bases are shared with TRBD1. Looked up from germline, CDR1 is LNHDA and CDR2 is SQIVND (reference sequence). The length of the CDR3 is 14 residues. Trimming cost V 6 bases and J 3 bases; bases outside gene matches: 5. The CDR3 DNA follows: TGTGCCAGTAGAGGGGACAGGGCGGACTATGGCTACACCTTC. Translation: CASRGDRADYGYTF.

The rearrangement joins TRBV4-3 to TRBJ1-5; 8 bases align to TRBD1. The length of the CDR3 is 17 residues. V shed 0 bases, J shed 0 bases, and the junction held 4 bases outside the gene matches. Germline V gene data show CDR1 as LGHNA and CDR2 as YSLEER. The CDR3 DNA reads TGCGCCAGCAGCCAAGATTACAGGGGGTATAGCAATCAGCCCCAGCATTTT. This gives the protein CASSQDYRGYSNQPQHF.

CDR3 sequence: CASSVEQGPHTEAFF. Written as DNA, the CDR3 is TGTGCCAGCAGCGTAGAACAGGGTCCCCACACTGAAGCTTTCTTT. The gene calls are TRBV9 and TRBJ1-1, with D perhaps TRBD1 (6 bases). The CDR3 extends over 15 amino acids. Germline lookup yields CDR1 SGDLS and CDR2 YYNGEE. V gave up 0 bases and J gave up 3 bases, with 12 bases separating them.

The chain joins TRBV5-6 to TRBJ1-1, with D possibly matching TRBD1 (6 bases). CDR1 is SGHDT and CDR2 is YYEEEE in the germline V gene. This CDR3 contains 16 residues. V lost 4 bases and J lost 6, with 22 bases in between. The CDR3 bases are TGTGCCAGCAGCCTAAGATTCAGGGGTGGGAGCTCTGAAGCTTTCTTT. Translated: CASSLRFRGGSSEAFF.

This sequence joins TRBV7-2 and TRBJ1-2, with no clear D. Germline V gives CDR1 SGHTA, CDR2 FQGNSA. The CDR3 extends over 13 amino acids. Trimming removed 5 bases at V and 8 bases at J, with 15 bases between. DNA for the CDR3: TGTGCCAGCAGCCCCCACGAGGCTCTGGGCTACACCTTC. This encodes CASSPHEALGYTF.

CDR3 region: CASSEQGGPYEQYF. In nucleotides, the CDR3 is TGCGCCAGCAGCGAACAAGGGGGCCCATACGAGCAGTACTTC. The V and J genes are TRBV5-1 and TRBJ2-7; 7 positions match TRBD1. Germline V CDR1 and CDR2: SGHRS, YFSETQ. Germline trimming cut 4 bases from V and 4 bases from J; bases unmatched to any gene: 8. CDR3 length equals 14 residues.

This sequence joins TRBV5-8 and TRBJ2-1; 7 bases match TRBD2. CDR1 is SGHTS and CDR2 is YDEGEE in the germline V gene. V was clipped by 9 bases and J by 6 bases; unmatched bases: 9. CDR3 length equals 13 residues. This CDR3 is CATRRIAGNEQFF. CDR3 nucleotides: TGTGCCACCAGGAGGATAGCGGGCAATGAGCAGTTCTTC.

The genes are TRBV14 and TRBJ1-2, with TRBD1 matching 7 bases. Germline values: CDR1 SGHDN, CDR2 FVKESK. The CDR3 runs 14 residues. The V segment lost 1 base and the J segment 8 bases; nucleotides outside the gene matches: 7. This CDR3 reads CASSQVEGALGYTF. The CDR3 DNA sequence: TGTGCCAGCAGCCAAGTGGAGGGGGCCTTGGGCTACACCTTC. The full variable domain, with the rest looked up from reference TRBV14 and TRBJ1-2, is EAGVTQFPSHSVIEKGQTVTLRCDPISGHDNLYWYRRVMGKEIKFLLHFVKESKQDESGMPNNRFLAERTGGTYSTLKVQPAELEDSGVYFCASSQVEGALGYTFGSGTRLTVV.

The chain recombines TRBV5-6 with TRBJ2-5; D is perhaps TRBD2 (5 bases). The CDR3 length is 15 residues. V was shortened by 1 base and J by 1 base, with 11 bases between the two germline ends. Germline lookup yields CDR1 SGHDT and CDR2 YYEEEE. Here the CDR3 DNA reads TGTGCCAGCAGCTTGTGGGAGAGGGTCCAAGAGACCCAGTACTTC. It encodes CASSLWERVQETQYF. The variable domain in full, with the rest retrieved from reference TRBV5-6 and TRBJ2-5, is DAGVTQSPTHLIKTRGQQVTLRCSPKSGHDTVSWYQQALGQGPQFIFQYYEEEERQRGNFPDRFSGHQFPNYSSELNVNALLLGDSALYLCASSLWERVQETQYFGPGTRLLVL.

The CDR3 nucleotides are TGTGCCAGCAGCCTAGGACTAGCGGGAGTGAGCGAGCAGTTCTTC. Translated: CASSLGLAGVSEQFF. This sequence joins TRBV5-4 and TRBJ2-1; 13 nucleotides align to TRBD2. The length of the CDR3 is 15 residues. From germline, CDR1 is SGHNT and CDR2 YYREEE (reference sequence). The trim removed 4 bases at V and 10 bases at J, leaving 8 bases unmatched.

A remark on this clone: At one end the junction does not follow the germline gene, possibly because of a read error. The chain uses TRBV7-2 and TRBJ2-7, with unresolved D. The V gene's germline CDR1 is SGHTA and CDR2 FQGNSA. The CDR3 loop spans 15 amino acids. Written as DNA, the CDR3 is TGTGCCAGCACCTTAGGAGCGCTTTCCTTCTACGAGCAGTACTTC. Protein sequence: CASTLGALSFYEQYF.

The chain uses TRBV18 and TRBJ2-2, with no clear D. V was shortened by 2 bases and J by 5 bases, with 9 bases between the two germline ends. The length of the CDR3 is 14 residues. Germline V gene sequence: CDR1 KGHSH, CDR2 LQKENI. CDR3 amino acids: CASSPEWATGELFF. The CDR3 DNA sequence: TGTGCCAGCTCACCAGAGTGGGCGACCGGGGAGCTGTTTTTT.

This rearrangement joins TRBV10-3 to TRBJ2-7; 11 bases agree with TRBD2. The CDR3 extends over 17 amino acids. Germline values: CDR1 ENHRY, CDR2 SYGVKD. The V gene end was trimmed by 3 bases and the J gene end by 0 bases; junction bases not matched to a gene: 7. DNA for the CDR3: TGTGCCATCAGTGACCCGCCGACTAGCGGGACCTCCTACGAGCAGTACTTC. Its translation: CAISDPPTSGTSYEQYF.

V and J are TRBV10-2 and TRBJ2-5; 13 nucleotides agree with TRBD2. The CDR3 covers 15 residues. Trimming at V came to 7 bases and at J to 4 bases, leaving 6 bases not matched to a gene. Germline CDR1 and CDR2: WSHSY and SAAADI. For the CDR3, the DNA is TGCGCCAGCAAACTAGCGGGAGGGCCATCAGAGACCCAGTACTTC. Amino acid sequence: CASKLAGGPSETQYF.

This chain joins TRBV5-1 and TRBJ1-1; D remains ambiguous. Trimming stripped 0 bases from V and 10 bases from J, with 16 bases between. This CDR3 comprises 14 residues. Germline V gene lookup returns CDR1 SGHRS and CDR2 YFSETQ. This CDR3 is CASSLAPPGESAFF. The DNA for the CDR3 is TGCGCCAGCAGCTTGGCTCCCCCCGGAGAATCAGCTTTCTTT.

CDR3 DNA: TGTGCCAGCAGTGTGGCGGGAGGAACATACAATGAGCAGTTCTTC. This encodes CASSVAGGTYNEQFF. V is TRBV2 and J is TRBJ2-1, with 8 positions matching TRBD2. CDR3 length: 15 amino acids. Germline-derived CDR1 and CDR2 are SNHLY and FYNNEI. Trimming cost V 4 bases and J 4 bases; bases outside gene matches: 6. Full variable domain (outside the CDR3, taken from reference TRBV2 and TRBJ2-1): EPEVTQTPSHQVTQMGQEVILRCVPISNHLYFYWYRQILGQKVEFLVSFYNNEISEKSEIFDDQFSVERPDGSNFTLKIRSTKLEDSAMYFCASSVAGGTYNEQFFGPGTRLTVL.

This clone has just a few counts. J is TRBJ2-4 and V is TRBV12-5; the match to TRBD2 covers 8 bases. The CDR3 runs to 13 residues. J was trimmed by 7 bases and V by 5 bases; bases with no gene match: 4. The germline CDR1 and CDR2 sequences are LGHNT and FRNRAP. DNA for the CDR3: TGTGCTAGTGGTCCCGGGGGGGTGAACATTCAGTACTTC. Translated: CASGPGGVNIQYF.

This chain links TRBV21-1 with TRBJ2-1; the tabulated D call, TRBD2, remains unverified against the DNA. TRBV21-1 is a listed pseudogene. This CDR3 is built from 20 residues. CDR3 amino acids: CASSKWSARRAALRDNEQFF. Here the CDR3 DNA reads TGTGCCAGCAGCAAATGGTCCGCCCGGAGGGCCGCCCTAAGGGACAATGAGCAGTTCTTC.

The rearrangement uses TRBV23-1 and TRBJ2-7, with D possibly being TRBD2 (6 bases). TRBV23-1 belongs to the ORF category, with a function that is uncertain. The V end was cut by 4 bases, the J end by 4 bases, with 26 bases between. The CDR3 length is 18 residues. The CDR3 bases are TGCGCCAGCAGTCTATCTGCTAAACAGGATCTTCGGGAGTACGAGCAGTACTTC. It specifies CASSLSAKQDLREYEQYF.

The rearrangement links TRBV5-1 to TRBJ2-1, with 9 bases fitting TRBD2. CDR1 and CDR2 from the germline V gene are SGHRS and YFSETQ. Unmatched junction bases numbered 4, after V lost 2 bases and J lost 10 bases. The length of the CDR3 is 13 residues. The CDR3 here is CASSLPSGKEQFF. The CDR3, as DNA: TGCGCCAGCAGCTTACCTAGCGGGAAGGAGCAGTTCTTC.

The V call is TRBV12-5, the J call TRBJ2-7, with D unresolved. Per germline, CDR1 LGHNT and CDR2 FRNRAP. Trimming took off 4 bases at V and 0 bases at J, with 7 bases between the two ends. CDR3 size: 13 residues. The CDR3 here is CASGYGFSYEQYF. CDR3 bases: TGTGCTAGTGGTTACGGGTTCTCCTACGAGCAGTACTTC.

The chain has TRBV5-4 and TRBJ1-4; the match to TRBD1 covers 7 bases. This CDR3 region has 14 residues. Trimming took 4 bases from V and 11 from J; bases not matched to a gene: 11. Per the germline V gene, CDR1 is SGHNT and CDR2 is YYREEE (reference sequence). The CDR3 region has the DNA TGTGCCAGCAGCGGGGACAGAAGTGGGGAGAAACTGTTTTTT. Its protein product is CASSGDRSGEKLFF.

The chain couples TRBV5-1 to TRBJ2-1, with D maybe TRBD2 (5 bases). V lost 2 bases and J lost 10, with 13 bases in between. CDR1 is SGHRS and CDR2 is YFSETQ in the germline V gene. This CDR3 is 13 amino acids long. The CDR3 sequence is CASSLSAAPEQFF. The CDR3 region has the DNA TGCGCCAGCAGCTTATCAGCGGCACCAGAGCAGTTCTTC.

The chain carries TRBV7-9 and TRBJ1-2, with a tentative D call TRBD1 (6 bases). Between the trimmed V and J ends, which lost 5 bases and 4 bases, there was a span of 11 bases. CDR1 is SEHNR and CDR2 is FQNEAQ in the germline V gene (reference sequence). The CDR3 has 13 residues. The chain's CDR3 is CASSLQGTYGYTF. The DNA of the CDR3 is TGTGCCAGCAGCCTACAGGGTACCTATGGCTACACCTTC.

In DNA form, the CDR3 reads TGCAGCGTCTCCTCGGGACAGGGTTATGAAAAACTGTTTTTT. This encodes CSVSSGQGYEKLFF. The V and J genes are TRBV29-1 and TRBJ1-4, with 9 bases aligning to TRBD1. Unmatched junction bases numbered 8, after V lost 6 bases and J lost 6 bases. Germline V gives CDR1 SQVTM, CDR2 ANQGSEA. The CDR3 consists of 14 residues.

The chain carries TRBV4-3 and TRBJ2-7, with D tentatively TRBD2 (5 bases). Germline CDR1 reads LGHNA; CDR2 reads YSLEER. CDR3 length equals 16 residues. V was pared by 0 bases and J by 1 base, with 13 bases between. Written as DNA, the CDR3 is TGCGCCAGCAGCCAAGAACTAACTAGTCCTTCCTACGAGCAGTACTTC. Its protein product is CASSQELTSPSYEQYF.

The chain carries TRBV7-2 and TRBJ2-2; perhaps TRBD1 as D (6 bases). Germline assignment: CDR1 SGHTA and CDR2 FQGNSA. V lost 5 bases to trimming and J lost 0 bases, with 16 bases between them. The CDR3 runs 17 residues. CDR3 region: CASSDRDTTANTGELFF. Written as DNA, the CDR3 is TGTGCCAGCAGCGACCGGGACACCACAGCGAACACCGGGGAGCTGTTTTTT.

The gene calls are TRBV11-2 and TRBJ2-3; TRBD2 matches 13 bases. The CDR3 has 17 amino acids. Germline CDR1 reads SGHAT; CDR2 reads FQNNGV. V was clipped by 3 bases and J by 3 bases; unmatched bases: 6. CDR3 amino acids: CASSFETSGRRTDTQYF. As DNA, the CDR3 is TGTGCCAGCAGCTTCGAGACTAGCGGGAGGAGAACAGATACGCAGTATTTT.